Sequencing of this T cell receptor beta chain was carried out in a study of early T cells in non-severe SARS-CoV-2 infection (dated by TCRdb to the early 2020s). Turning to the overall study: Because TCR sequencing was done on bulk RNA from unsorted whole blood, the alpha and beta chains could not be paired.

Points the paper makes about the study in general: Matching against VDJdb was skewed toward anti-spike CD8 responses, likely underestimated virus-specific expansions, and missed private and CD4 specificities.

This was a case-control study nested in a cohort of healthcare workers in London, UK, who had nasopharyngeal swab PCR tests and blood samples taken every week. Healthcare workers were recruited during the week of the UK lockdown, between 23 and 31 March 2020, and followed weekly for up to roughly 16 weeks. Library preparation was by 5' RACE. The instrument given in TCRdb is NextSeq 500. Unique molecular identifiers were attached to individual cDNA molecules in the TCR library protocol so that sequencing error and PCR bias could be corrected. Sequencing covered both TCR alpha and beta chains, and within each sample the abundances of alpha and beta sequences were tightly co-correlated. Per the authors' processing: Decombinator V4 was used to perform V gene, J gene and CDR3 annotation of TCR sequences. Expanded TCRs were defined as changing significantly between any two time points under a Poisson model with p below 0.0001. TCR abundances were normalised to the total number of TCRs sequenced in each sample and reported as counts per million. MAIT TCRs were defined by TRAV1-2 paired with TRAJ12, TRAJ20 or TRAJ33, and iNKT TCRs by TRAV10 paired with TRAJ18. VDJdb, accessed 1 November 2021, was searched for CMV, EBV and SARS-CoV-2 annotated TCRs, with TCRs annotated for multiple antigens excluded. Clones were called with MiXCR by TCRdb after fastp trimmed the public reads at Q25, and only in-frame beta chains were retained. Entries that share a CDR3 protein sequence are merged under the most common genes and DNA. The V and J calls follow TCRdb's processing rather than the paper's. The sample yields over 50,000 distinct CDR3 sequences; 10% to 15% were counted once. Jointly, the top ten make up about 3% of the sample.

The table lists this clonotype with many counts. Its antigen has not been determined. Base qualities are not at hand, and no much larger clone is one base apart. Looking up the germline V gene yields CDR1 MGHRA and CDR2 YSYEKL. The CDR3 runs 12 amino acids, cysteine and phenylalanine included. The CDR3 DNA has 36 bases and is translated from base 1. The junction carries 3 bases between V and J, which are trimmed by 0 bases and 4 bases respectively. The sequencing input was whole blood. The TCR comes from an adult who was a healthcare worker with PCR-confirmed SARS-CoV-2 infection or an uninfected control (not recorded which). This sequence uses TRBV4-1 and TRBJ2-5; the D gene cannot be resolved reliably. The CDR3 corresponds to CASSQERETQYF. Here is the DNA: TGCGCCAGCAGCCAAGAACGAGAGACCCAGTACTTC.